The sequence of this TCR beta chain was determined in a study of blood T cells in healthy people across ages. Study results and caveats: Unsorted PBMC material precluded a definitive naive versus antigen-experienced comparison.

The authors ran a second PCR of about 7 to 11 cycles using a sample-barcoded 5' primer and a J-beta primer mix. TCRdb recomputed calls from the 5' RACE reads with MiXCR, one row per CDR3 protein. This sample carries around 1.1 million distinct CDR3 sequences, more than 30% of them seen once, and the ten largest clones take around 13%. Comments on this clonotype: Its antigen is not identified.

CDR3 length: 13 amino acids. V shed 5 bases and J shed 5 bases, with 9 bases lying between them. Germline-derived CDR1 and CDR2 are MDHEN and SYDVKM. The sequence was obtained from a man aged 18 to 30 in good health. The gene calls are TRBV28 and TRBJ1-4; D remains unclear. Input material: blood. CDR3 bases: TGTGCCAGCAGTCCGACAAGAAATGAAAAACTGTTTTTT. Protein: CASSPTRNEKLFF.